The rows below give T cell receptor beta chains drawn from one sample of a study of T cell repertoires in cytomegalovirus infection. TCRdb redid the calling of the reads with MiXCR, one entry per CDR3 protein. Of more than 140,000 distinct CDR3 sequences listed, roughly 6% are singletons. The sample comprised PBMCs. The receptors were sampled from a human donor in good health (CMV status not recorded). Some clones in this sample may be carry-over from other donors' samples. The CDR3 runs from the conserved cysteine through the conserved F or W. Each record gives: J gene, V gene, D gene, clone size, CDR3 protein, CDR3 DNA. The D gene is left open where the match is weak. Clone size is stated in some rows and not others, as once, few, many or a class when expanded.

TRBJ2-7 TRBV7-9 TRBD1 many CASSLANRGGYEQYF TGTGCCAGCAGCTTAGCGAACAGGGGTGGCTACGAGCAGTACTTC
TRBJ2-1 TRBV7-2 TRBD2 many CASSPGGSNEQFF TGTGCCAGCAGCCCCGGGGGGAGCAATGAGCAGTTCTTC
TRBJ1-1 TRBV28 TRBD1 - CASSLPDRGLTEAFF TGTGCCAGCAGTTTACCTGACAGGGGGCTCACTGAAGCTTTCTTT
TRBJ2-7 TRBV20-1 - - CSARNRASSYEQYF TGCAGTGCTAGAAACAGGGCTAGCTCCTACGAGCAGTACTTC
TRBJ2-2 TRBV7-2 - few CASSLGRFGELFF TGTGCCAGCAGCTTAGGGAGGTTCGGGGAGCTGTTTTTT
TRBJ2-5 TRBV2 TRBD1 many CASPRDRGPRETQYF TGTGCCAGCCCCCGGGACAGGGGTCCCAGGGAGACCCAGTACTTC
TRBJ1-1 TRBV6-2/TRBV6-3 - many CASSSGSFMNTEAFF TGTGCCAGCAGTTCCGGGAGCTTTATGAACACTGAAGCTTTCTTT
TRBJ1-1 TRBV20-1 - - CSAKWRNTEAFF TGCAGTGCTAAGTGGAGGAACACTGAAGCTTTCTTT
TRBJ1-2 TRBV20-1 - medium-sized CSAREEREDGYTF TGCAGTGCTAGAGAGGAGAGAGAGGATGGCTACACCTTC
TRBJ1-5 TRBV7-2 TRBD1 many CASSLGQGKPQHF TGTGCCAGCAGCTTAGGACAGGGGAAGCCCCAGCATTTT
TRBJ2-5 TRBV28 - few CASSLQAVRETQYF TGTGCCAGCAGTTTGCAAGCGGTTCGCGAGACCCAGTACTTC
TRBJ1-2 TRBV6-2/TRBV6-3 - many CASSIPGRRRDGYTF TGTGCCAGCAGTATACCGGGACGTCGTAGAGATGGCTACACCTTC
TRBJ2-7 TRBV15 - few CATSIGGLTSYEQYF TGTGCCACCAGCATCGGGGGGCTGACCTCCTACGAGCAGTACTTC
TRBJ1-6 TRBV20-1 - many CSAQRRASSYNSPLHF TGCAGTGCTCAGAGGAGGGCCAGCTCCTATAATTCACCCCTCCACTTT
TRBJ2-1 TRBV2 TRBD2 many CASRPGLGIQNEQFF TGTGCCAGCAGGCCGGGACTAGGAATACAAAATGAGCAGTTCTTC
TRBJ1-1 TRBV3-1 TRBD1 many CASSHTTGTGGTEAFF TGTGCCAGCAGCCATACCACCGGGACAGGGGGCACTGAAGCTTTCTTT
TRBJ2-5 TRBV20-1 - many CSAREGGRGETQYF TGCAGTGCTAGAGAGGGGGGGCGTGGAGAGACCCAGTACTTC
TRBJ1-2 TRBV5-5 - many CASSLTLGTKNGYTF TGTGCCAGCAGCTTGACTCTCGGGACAAAGAACGGCTACACCTTC
TRBJ1-2 TRBV28 TRBD1 - CASSLSGDRGYF TGTGCCAGCAGTTTATCGGGGGACAGGGGCTACTTC
TRBJ2-1 TRBV27 - many CASRGGRQRNEQFF TGTGCCAGCAGAGGGGGGAGGCAGAGGAATGAGCAGTTCTTC
TRBJ2-7 TRBV7-9 - many CASRGARWVDEQYF TGTGCCAGCAGAGGGGCCCGTTGGGTGGACGAGCAGTACTTC
TRBJ2-3 TRBV7-2 - many CASTISGYTDTQYF TGTGCCAGCACCATATCGGGGTACACAGATACGCAGTATTTT
TRBJ1-5 TRBV7-9 - many CASSLSLGQPQHF TGTGCCAGCAGCTTATCCCTGGGACAGCCCCAGCATTTT
TRBJ2-1 TRBV7-9 - many CASSSSSEQFF TGTGCCAGCAGCTCCAGCTCGGAGCAGTTCTTC
TRBJ2-7 TRBV6-5 - many CASSYRGVNSYEQYF TGTGCCAGCAGTTACCGGGGTGTCAACTCCTACGAGCAGTACTTC
TRBJ1-2 TRBV19 - few CASSIGVGLNYGYTF TGTGCCAGTAGTATCGGGGTAGGATTGAACTATGGCTACACCTTC
TRBJ2-1 TRBV11-2 TRBD1 many CASSLTGSDEQFF TGTGCCAGCAGCCTGACAGGGTCCGATGAGCAGTTCTTC
TRBJ1-1 TRBV5-4 - few CASSRDGWHTEAFF TGTGCCAGCAGCCGCGACGGGTGGCACACTGAAGCTTTCTTT
TRBJ1-1 TRBV7-2 - many CASSLGRAVEAFF TGTGCCAGCAGCTTAGGCCGGGCCGTTGAAGCTTTCTTT
TRBJ2-1 TRBV12-3/TRBV12-4 - many CASSLGVVSEQFF TGTGCCAGCAGTTTGGGGGTTGTGAGTGAGCAGTTCTTC
TRBJ1-3 TRBV10-3 TRBD1 few CAITRDSGNTIYF TGTGCCATCACTAGGGACAGTGGAAACACCATATATTTT
TRBJ2-2 TRBV7-3 TRBD2 many CASAGGAGPHTGELFF TGTGCCAGCGCCGGGGGGGCGGGGCCGCACACCGGGGAGCTGTTTTTT
TRBJ2-2 TRBV24-1 - many CATSDSGQNTGELFF TGTGCCACCAGTGATTCGGGACAGAACACCGGGGAGCTGTTTTTT
TRBJ2-5 TRBV12-3/TRBV12-4 - many CASSPGSTGPPQETQYF TGTGCCAGCAGTCCCGGTTCAACGGGCCCCCCGCAAGAGACCCAGTACTTC
TRBJ1-2 TRBV20-1 TRBD1 few CSAGTGPGDGYTF TGCAGTGCCGGGACAGGGCCAGGGGATGGCTACACCTTC
TRBJ1-3 TRBV10-3 - few CAISVGTGYSGNTIYF TGTGCCATCAGTGTAGGCACCGGATACTCTGGAAACACCATATATTTT
TRBJ1-1 TRBV20-1 - - CSATRQMNTEAFF TGCAGTGCTACCAGACAGATGAACACTGAAGCTTTCTTT
TRBJ2-1 TRBV20-1 TRBD1 few CSARDHGTEGYNEQFF TGCAGTGCTAGAGATCACGGGACAGAGGGCTACAATGAGCAGTTCTTC
TRBJ2-5 TRBV28 - few CASSLGPQGTQYF TGTGCCAGCAGTCTGGGACCCCAGGGGACCCAGTACTTC
TRBJ2-5 TRBV7-2 TRBD2 many CASSRTSGGSRFAQETQYF TGTGCCAGCAGCCGGACTAGCGGGGGTAGTCGTTTTGCGCAAGAGACCCAGTACTTC
TRBJ2-1 TRBV7-2 TRBD2 many CASSTRLAAYNEQFF TGTGCCAGCAGCACGCGACTAGCGGCCTACAATGAGCAGTTCTTC
TRBJ2-7 TRBV6-6 TRBD1 many CASSYSRGQASEQYF TGTGCCAGCAGTTACTCGAGGGGACAGGCTTCCGAGCAGTACTTC
TRBJ1-1 TRBV28 - many CASSLYTTEAFF TGTGCCAGCAGTTTATACACAACTGAAGCTTTCTTT
TRBJ2-3 TRBV19 TRBD2 many CASTQRGSTDTQYF TGTGCCAGTACCCAGCGGGGGAGCACAGATACGCAGTATTTT
TRBJ2-7 TRBV2 - few CASRGRGNTYEQYF TGTGCCAGCAGAGGTCGAGGGAATACCTACGAGCAGTACTTC